The T cell receptor (beta chain) under discussion was sequenced for a study of blood T cell repertoires in COVID-19. Background on the study: The cDNA or gDNA used as material had been derived from T cells, B-cell-depleted T cells, or PBMCs.

In the authors' workflow: Scientists estimated how many nucleated cells there were by amplifying reference gene primers. Here immunoSEQ multiplex PCR was the method, and the copy in TCRdb shows in-frame clones only, minus some. The V and J calls and clone size are taken from that table; D and trimming were inferred from the DNA. The sample carries around 500,000 clones, about nine tenths recorded once. Recruitment covered about 25 US areas and drew participants whose ages spanned roughly 18 to 95 years. Resolution of symptoms, clearance, or two negative PCRs was present in recovered Cohort 3 donors. Germline CDR1 and CDR2: MNHNS and SASEGT. This CDR3 spans 16 amino acids. Trimming took 4 bases from V and 8 from J; bases not matched to a gene: 7.

Sample: PBMCs or T cells enriched from blood (not recorded which). This sequence originates from a woman aged 60-75 years who had recovered from COVID-19. V and J are TRBV6-1 and TRBJ1-6, with TRBD1 matching 11 bases. The CDR3 sequence is CASSALPGQGDSPLHF. CDR3 DNA: TGTGCCAGCAGTGCCCTACCGGGACAGGGGGATTCACCCCTCCACTTT.